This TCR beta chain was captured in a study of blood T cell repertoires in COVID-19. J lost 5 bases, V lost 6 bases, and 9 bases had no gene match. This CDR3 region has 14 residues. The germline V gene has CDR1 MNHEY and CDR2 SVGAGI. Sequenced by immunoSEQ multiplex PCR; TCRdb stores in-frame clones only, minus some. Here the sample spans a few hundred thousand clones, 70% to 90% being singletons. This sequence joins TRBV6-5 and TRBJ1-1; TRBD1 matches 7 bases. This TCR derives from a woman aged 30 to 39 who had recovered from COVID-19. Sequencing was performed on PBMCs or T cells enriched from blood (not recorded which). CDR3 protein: CASSHRQGRTEAFF. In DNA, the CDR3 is TGTGCCAGCAGCCATCGACAGGGTAGGACTGAAGCTTTCTTT.